The present entry profiles one TCR beta chain with its context. CDR3 length: 14 residues. Germline CDR1 is LNHNV and CDR2 is YYDKDF (reference sequence). V lost 7 bases, J lost 2 bases, and 3 bases stayed unmatched. This entry comes from a study of blood T cell repertoires in COVID-19. Only in-frame clones appear in the TCRdb table, and some are missing; sequencing was by immunoSEQ multiplex PCR. The table includes 6,000 or so clones, more than 65% detected once. The TCR comes from a human donor with active COVID-19. The donor label of this sample is uncertain. The material sequenced was peripheral blood. The chain joins TRBV15 to TRBJ2-7; 12 bases line up with TRBD1. The CDR3 region is CATIRDRGPYEQYF. In DNA, the CDR3 is TGTGCCACCATCCGGGACAGGGGGCCCTACGAGCAGTACTTC.